This TCR beta chain was captured in a study of PD-1 blockade in classical Hodgkin lymphoma (dated by TCRdb to about 2020). For the study in its entirety: Nivolumab dosing was 3 mg/kg intravenously every 2 weeks, continuing until either disease progression or unacceptable toxicity. To define a peripheral blood immune signature of response to PD-1 blockade in classical Hodgkin lymphoma, the study combined TCR beta sequencing with CyTOF. The research as a whole found: The study was restricted to a single clinical trial cohort, and the causes of repertoire differences, possibly disease activity or prior therapy, were left undefined. By C4D1, a significant rise was seen in CD4+ TCR diversity but not in CD8+ TCR diversity (p=0.0027 vs p=0.16), and the rise was most apparent among complete responders (p=0.02). Among trial patients, those achieving complete response had baseline diversity similar to that of newly diagnosed patients, while diversity was significantly lower in partial responders and progressors. Baseline TCR diversity was reported to be lower in newly diagnosed patients than in healthy donors, and even lower in relapsed/refractory patients. Patients starting nivolumab less than 1 year after ASCT had lower diversity and were excluded from later analyses to avoid confounding by immune reconstitution.

The time point label corresponds to: cycle 1 day 1 (C1D1), immediately before nivolumab initiation. Every trial patient had relapsed following autologous stem cell transplantation, and prior brentuximab vedotin exposure was what differed among cohorts A, B and C. A total of under 70 patients with relapsed/refractory classical Hodgkin lymphoma made up the trial cohort, and each patient's best overall response was complete response, partial response or progressive disease. Single-agent nivolumab was administered to trial patients in the multi-cohort phase II CheckMate 205 trial. An independent review committee assessed best overall response using the 2007 International Working Group response criteria. Trial PBMCs were obtained immediately prior to nivolumab initiation (C1D1) and on therapy at cycle 2 day 1 and cycle 4 day 1. Peripheral blood was collected in 8 mL Vacutainer Cell Preparation Tubes, from which PBMCs were isolated by centrifugation and then cryopreserved.

Only one count was recorded for this clone. The clone's antigen remains unknown. Base qualities were left out, and no much larger clone turns up one base away. The CDR3 sequence holds 13 residues, the cysteine and phenylalanine included. Only CDR3 DNA is held: 39 bases, read in frame from base 1. The germline V gene gives CDR1 as SGHNT and CDR2 as YENEEA. The germline ends are 12 bases apart after V is trimmed by 4 bases and J by 8 bases. The Qiagen DNeasy kit was used to extract genomic DNA both from unsorted PBMCs and from the negatively selected CD4+ and CD8+ fractions. Using primers that anneal to V and J segments, immunoSEQ multiplex PCR amplified the TCR beta CDR3 regions. A synthetic immune receptor repertoire was used to minimize amplification bias, and remaining bias was computationally removed after sequencing. As for how the authors treated the data: Custom Python scripts were used to quantify repertoire diversity as the Shannon entropy index. The unsorted, CD4+ and CD8+ repertoires were each analyzed separately, with the exception of combined analyses, where CD4+ and CD8+ sequences were merged in silico. Clonal expansion was defined as a frequency increase of at least 2-fold after treatment compared with C1D1, and clones undetected at baseline were assigned a pseudocount of 0.5. Clones with 0 or 1 copy at C1D1 were defined as singleton clones, while clones with 2 or more copies were defined as non-singleton clones. Clones expanded in unsorted samples were annotated as CD4+, CD8+ or unknown by matching protein sequences in sorted samples from the same patient. Wilcoxon tests on paired samples were used to test changes in diversity from C1D1 to C4D1. The table comes from immuneACCESS by way of TCRdb, which keeps in-frame sequences with V and J called. Part of the clones is missing from these tables; in studies checked, under half for an unresolved V gene and the rest for unknown reasons. D and trimming were read from the DNA, whereas the V and J calls and clone size are those reported in that table. A total of tens of thousands of clones appear in this sample, about 71% of them only once. The ten largest clonotypes hold about 17% of the sample.

The receptor's source is a human donor with classical Hodgkin lymphoma. This sequence uses TRBV11-3 and TRBJ2-1; no D gene is confidently identified. This specimen consisted of peripheral blood mononuclear cells (PBMCs), obtained at baseline. The nucleotides are TGTGCCAGCAGCTCTGGGTCGGAGCATGAGCAGTTCTTC. Translated, this is CASSSGSEHEQFF.